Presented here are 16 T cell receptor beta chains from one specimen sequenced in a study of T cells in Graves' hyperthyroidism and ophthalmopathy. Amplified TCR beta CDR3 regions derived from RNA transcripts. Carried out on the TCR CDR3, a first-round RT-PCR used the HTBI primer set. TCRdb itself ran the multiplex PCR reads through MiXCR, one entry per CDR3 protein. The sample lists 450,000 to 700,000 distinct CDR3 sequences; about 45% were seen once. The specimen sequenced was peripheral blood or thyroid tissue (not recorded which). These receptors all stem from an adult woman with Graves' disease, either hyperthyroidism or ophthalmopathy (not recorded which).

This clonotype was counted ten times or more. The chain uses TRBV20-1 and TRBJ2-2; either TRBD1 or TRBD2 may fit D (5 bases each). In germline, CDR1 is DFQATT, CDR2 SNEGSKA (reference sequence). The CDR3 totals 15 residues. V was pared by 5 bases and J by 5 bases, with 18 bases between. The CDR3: CSADQALRGTGELFF. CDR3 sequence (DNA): TGCAGTGCTGATCAGGCTTTGAGGGGTACCGGGGAGCTGTTTTTT.

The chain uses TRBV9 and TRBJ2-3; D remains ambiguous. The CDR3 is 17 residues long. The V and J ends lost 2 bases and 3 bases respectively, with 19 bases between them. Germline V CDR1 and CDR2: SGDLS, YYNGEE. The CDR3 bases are TGTGCCAGCAGCGTTTCCGTCGGCGGTCTAGGGACAGATACGCAGTATTTT. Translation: CASSVSVGGLGTDTQYF.

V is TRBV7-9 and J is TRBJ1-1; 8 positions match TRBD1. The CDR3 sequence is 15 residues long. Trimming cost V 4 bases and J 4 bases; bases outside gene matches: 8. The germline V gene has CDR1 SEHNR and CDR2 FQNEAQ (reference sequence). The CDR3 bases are TGTGCCAGCAGCTCACCGACAGGGGAGGGCACTGAAGCTTTCTTT. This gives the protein CASSSPTGEGTEAFF. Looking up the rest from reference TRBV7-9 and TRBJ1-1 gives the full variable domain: DTGVSQNPRHKITKRGQNVTFRCDPISEHNRLYWYRQTLGQGPEFLTYFQNEAQLEKSRLLSDRFSAERPKGSFSTLEIQRTEQGDSAMYLCASSSPTGEGTEAFFGQGTRLTVV.

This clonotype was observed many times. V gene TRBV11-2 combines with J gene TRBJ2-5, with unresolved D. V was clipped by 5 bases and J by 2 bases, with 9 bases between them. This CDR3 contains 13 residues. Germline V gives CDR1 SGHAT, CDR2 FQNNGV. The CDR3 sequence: CASSRSRQETQYF. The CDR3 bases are TGTGCCAGCAGCCGTTCACGGCAAGAGACCCAGTACTTC.

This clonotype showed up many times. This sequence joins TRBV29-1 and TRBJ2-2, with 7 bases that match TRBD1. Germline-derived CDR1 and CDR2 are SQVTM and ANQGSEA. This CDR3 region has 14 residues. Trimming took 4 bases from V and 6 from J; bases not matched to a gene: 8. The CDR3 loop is CSVGRDRESGELFF. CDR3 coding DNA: TGCAGCGTTGGTCGAGACAGGGAGTCCGGGGAGCTGTTTTTT.

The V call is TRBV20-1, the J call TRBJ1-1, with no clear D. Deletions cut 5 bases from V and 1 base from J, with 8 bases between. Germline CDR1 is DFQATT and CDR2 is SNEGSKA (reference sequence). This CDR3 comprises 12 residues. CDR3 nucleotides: TGCAGTGCTTTGAGTGCGAACACTGAAGCTTTCTTT. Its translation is CSALSANTEAFF.

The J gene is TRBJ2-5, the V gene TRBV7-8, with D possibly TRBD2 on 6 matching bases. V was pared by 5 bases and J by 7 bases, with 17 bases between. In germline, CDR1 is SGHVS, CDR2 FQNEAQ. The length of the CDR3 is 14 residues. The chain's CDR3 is CASSPTLGGGTQYF. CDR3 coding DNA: TGTGCCAGCAGCCCCACCCTGGGGGGTGGGACCCAGTACTTC.

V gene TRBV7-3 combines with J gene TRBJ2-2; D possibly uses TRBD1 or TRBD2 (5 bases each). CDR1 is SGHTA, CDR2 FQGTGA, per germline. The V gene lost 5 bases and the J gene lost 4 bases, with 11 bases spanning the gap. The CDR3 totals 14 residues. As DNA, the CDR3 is TGTGCCAGCAGCACGGGACCGACCACCGGGGAGCTGTTTTTT. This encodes CASSTGPTTGELFF.

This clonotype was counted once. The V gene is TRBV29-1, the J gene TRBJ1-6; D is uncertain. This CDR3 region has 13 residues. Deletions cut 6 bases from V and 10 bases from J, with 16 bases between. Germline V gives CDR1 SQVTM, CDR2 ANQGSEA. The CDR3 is CSVAPWPGSPLHF. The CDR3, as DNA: TGCAGCGTCGCCCCGTGGCCGGGATCACCCCTCCACTTT.

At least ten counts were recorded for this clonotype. The CDR3 sequence: CASSLMTGGQYEQYF. The CDR3 bases are TGTGCCAGCAGCCTGATGACAGGGGGACAGTACGAGCAGTACTTC. The V call is TRBV11-2, the J call TRBJ2-7; the match to TRBD1 covers 9 bases. V shed 5 bases, J shed 4 bases, and the junction held 9 bases outside the gene matches. Germline V gives CDR1 SGHAT, CDR2 FQNNGV. The CDR3 length is 15 residues.

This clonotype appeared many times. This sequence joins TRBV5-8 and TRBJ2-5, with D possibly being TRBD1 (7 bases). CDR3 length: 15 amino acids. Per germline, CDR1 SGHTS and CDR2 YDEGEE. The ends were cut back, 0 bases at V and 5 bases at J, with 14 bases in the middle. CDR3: CASSLVLPGGETQYF. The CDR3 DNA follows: TGTGCCAGCAGCTTGGTTCTTCCAGGGGGGGAGACCCAGTACTTC.

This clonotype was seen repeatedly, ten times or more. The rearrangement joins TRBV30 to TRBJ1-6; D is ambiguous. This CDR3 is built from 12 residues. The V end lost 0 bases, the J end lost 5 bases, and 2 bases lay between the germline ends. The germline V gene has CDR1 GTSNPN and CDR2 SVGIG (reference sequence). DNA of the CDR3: TGTGCCTGGAGTGTACATAATTCACCCCTCCACTTT. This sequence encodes CAWSVHNSPLHF.

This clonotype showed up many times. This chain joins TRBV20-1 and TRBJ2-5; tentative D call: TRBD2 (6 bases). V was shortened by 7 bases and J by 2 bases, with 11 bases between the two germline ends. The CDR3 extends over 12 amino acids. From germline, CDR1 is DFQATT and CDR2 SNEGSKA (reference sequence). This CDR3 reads CSGAGSQETQYF. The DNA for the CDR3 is TGCAGTGGGGCCGGGAGTCAAGAGACCCAGTACTTC.

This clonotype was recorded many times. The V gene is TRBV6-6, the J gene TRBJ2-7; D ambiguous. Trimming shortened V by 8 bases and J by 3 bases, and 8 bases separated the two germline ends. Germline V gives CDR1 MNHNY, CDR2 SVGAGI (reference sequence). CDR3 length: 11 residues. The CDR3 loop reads CASRTLYEQYF. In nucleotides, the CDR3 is TGTGCCAGCCGTACCCTCTACGAGCAGTACTTC.

This CDR3 is CASRETVLDRGSYEQYF. The CDR3 DNA reads TGCGCCAGCAGAGAGACCGTTCTGGACAGGGGCTCCTACGAGCAGTACTTC. The chain is built from TRBV10-1 and TRBJ2-7, with 9 bases lining up with TRBD1. CDR3 length: 17 residues. The germline gives CDR1 WNHNN, CDR2 SYGVQD (reference sequence). J was trimmed by 0 bases and V by 6 bases; bases with no gene match: 12.

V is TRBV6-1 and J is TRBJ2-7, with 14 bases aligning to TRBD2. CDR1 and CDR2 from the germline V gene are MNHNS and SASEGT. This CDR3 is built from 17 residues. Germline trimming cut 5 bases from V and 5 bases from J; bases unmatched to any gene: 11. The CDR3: CASSYPMGLAGDDEQYF. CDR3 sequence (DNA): TGTGCCAGCAGTTACCCTATGGGACTAGCGGGAGATGACGAGCAGTACTTC.